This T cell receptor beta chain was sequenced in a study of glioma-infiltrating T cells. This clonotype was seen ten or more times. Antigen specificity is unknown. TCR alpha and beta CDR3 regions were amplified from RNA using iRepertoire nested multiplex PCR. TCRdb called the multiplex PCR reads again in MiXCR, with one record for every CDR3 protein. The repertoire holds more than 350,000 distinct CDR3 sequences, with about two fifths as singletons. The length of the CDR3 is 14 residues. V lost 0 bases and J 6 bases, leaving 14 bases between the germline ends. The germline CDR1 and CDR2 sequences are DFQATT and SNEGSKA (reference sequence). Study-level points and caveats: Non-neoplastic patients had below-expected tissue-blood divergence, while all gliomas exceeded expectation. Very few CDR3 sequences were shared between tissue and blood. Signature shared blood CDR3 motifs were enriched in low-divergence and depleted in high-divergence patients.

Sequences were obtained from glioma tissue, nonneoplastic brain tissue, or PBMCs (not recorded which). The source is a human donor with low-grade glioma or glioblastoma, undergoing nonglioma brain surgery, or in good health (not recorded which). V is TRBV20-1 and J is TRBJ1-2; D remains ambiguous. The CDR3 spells CSARDDGKLDGYTF. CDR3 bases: TGCAGTGCTAGAGATGACGGGAAGTTGGATGGCTACACCTTC.